This is a list of T cell receptor beta chains from one sample in a study of blood T cell repertoires in COVID-19. The assay was immunoSEQ multiplex PCR, and TCRdb's table has in-frame clones only and misses some. The sample records 250,000 to 350,000 clones, around 87% being singletons. The sequencing input was PBMCs or T cells enriched from blood (not recorded which). These receptors originate from a woman in her thirties who had recovered from COVID-19. Each CDR3 is given with its conserved first and last residue. A D gene is named only where the DNA matches it firmly. Clone sizes are given selectively: once, few, many, or a class where the clone is expanded.

d_gene,abundance,j_gene,v_gene,CDR3nt,CDR3aa
NA,NA,TRBJ1-3,TRBV11-3,TGTGCCAGCAGCTTAGAACAGGTAGGAAACACCATATATTTT,CASSLEQVGNTIYF
TRBD1,NA,TRBJ1-4,TRBV13,TGTGCCAGCAGCTCGAAACAGGGGCCTAATGAAAAACTGTTTTTT,CASSSKQGPNEKLFF
NA,NA,TRBJ1-1,TRBV16,TGTGCCAGCAGCCAAACCCAAGCTCGGGGGAGGACTGAAGCTTTCTTT,CASSQTQARGRTEAFF
NA,NA,TRBJ2-1,TRBV19,TGTGCCAGGCGAAGCAGGGGGGCCAGAGGGCGCAATGAGCAGTTCTTC,CARRSRGARGRNEQFF
NA,NA,TRBJ1-5,TRBV6-5,TGTGCCAGCAGTTACGAGGAAAATCAGCCCCAGCATTTT,CASSYEENQPQHF
NA,NA,TRBJ2-7,TRBV30,TGTGCCTGGAGGGTTAGCGGAGAGAGCGAGCAGTACTTC,CAWRVSGESEQYF
NA,NA,TRBJ1-6,TRBV5-6,TGTGCCAGCAGCTTGTGGGGGGTGGCCTATAATTCACCCCTCCACTTT,CASSLWGVAYNSPLHF
TRBD1,NA,TRBJ2-1,TRBV24-1,TGTGCCACCGGGGAAGGGTTAAGGGGGCGATTAGGTGAGCAGTTCTTC,CATGEGLRGRLGEQFF
NA,NA,TRBJ1-1,TRBV7-9,TGTGCCAGCAGCTTAGGATTACTTGCGGATGCTTTCTTT,CASSLGLLADAFF
NA,NA,TRBJ2-2,TRBV30,TGTGCCTGTGCAGGGACCGGGGAGCTGTTTTTT,CACAGTGELFF
NA,NA,TRBJ2-1,TRBV4-1,TGCGCCAGCAGCCAAGAAGGCTTGGCGGGCAACAATGAGCAGTTCTTC,CASSQEGLAGNNEQFF
TRBD1,NA,TRBJ2-7,TRBV10-3,TGTGCCATCAGTGAGGGGGACAGGGTCTACGAGCAGTACTTC,CAISEGDRVYEQYF
NA,NA,TRBJ2-3,TRBV28,TGTGCCATCTTGAGGGGGGGACGCACAGATACGCAGTATTTT,CAILRGGRTDTQYF
TRBD1,once,TRBJ1-2,TRBV7-2,TGTGCCAGCAGCTTAGCGGTAACAGGGGGCGCAAATGGCTACACCTTC,CASSLAVTGGANGYTF
TRBD1,NA,TRBJ1-1,TRBV15,TGTGCCACCAGCAGGGACAGGGACACTGAAGCTTTCTTT,CATSRDRDTEAFF
TRBD1,NA,TRBJ1-2,TRBV19,TGTGCCAGTAGTAGAGCCGCTCGCGACAGGGGCAACTATGGCTACACCTTC,CASSRAARDRGNYGYTF
NA,NA,TRBJ1-2,TRBV2,TGTGCCAGCAGTGAAACCCCGGGATATGGCTACACCTTC,CASSETPGYGYTF
NA,NA,TRBJ2-7,TRBV29-1,TGCAGCGCCACGGGGGACAGTTATTCCTACGAGCAGTACTTC,CSATGDSYSYEQYF
NA,NA,TRBJ1-5,TRBV15,TGTGCCACCAGCAGAGATTCCGGGGGGAATCAGCCCCAGCATTTT,CATSRDSGGNQPQHF
TRBD2,NA,TRBJ2-5,TRBV3-1/TRBV3-2,TGTGCCAGCAGCCAATCTAGCGGGGGGGCCCCACAAGAGACCCAGTACTTC,CASSQSSGGAPQETQYF
TRBD1,NA,TRBJ2-5,TRBV7-9,TGTGCCAGCAGCACCGGACAGGGACAAGAGACCCAGTACTTC,CASSTGQGQETQYF
NA,NA,TRBJ2-3,TRBV12-3/TRBV12-4,TGTGCCAGCACCGGGGGACCGTCCGCCGGGCAGTATTTT,CASTGGPSAGQYF
NA,NA,TRBJ1-3,TRBV4-3,TGCGCCAGCAGCCAAGATCGGGACTCTGGAAACACCATATATTTT,CASSQDRDSGNTIYF
TRBD2,NA,TRBJ2-2,TRBV11-2,TGTGCCAGCAGCTTAGCAACTAGCGGGGGAAACACCGGGGAGCTGTTTTTT,CASSLATSGGNTGELFF
TRBD1,NA,TRBJ1-5,TRBV4-1,TGCGCCAGCAGCCCCTACAGGGGGGTATCGGACAATCAGCCCCAGCATTTT,CASSPYRGVSDNQPQHF
NA,once,TRBJ1-2,TRBV4-3,TGCGCCAGCAGCCAATACGAGGGGGAGTATCGTGGCTACACCTTC,CASSQYEGEYRGYTF
NA,NA,TRBJ2-5,TRBV18,TGTGCCAGCTCACCCCCAAGAACAGGGAAAGAGACCCAGTACTTC,CASSPPRTGKETQYF
NA,NA,TRBJ1-1,TRBV6-5,TGTGCCAGCACCCACGGGGGGACGAACACTGAAGCTTTCTTT,CASTHGGTNTEAFF
NA,NA,TRBJ1-1,TRBV2,TGTGCCAGCAGAGGAGTAGAAGCTTTCTTT,CASRGVEAFF
NA,NA,TRBJ2-5,TRBV18,TGTGCCAGCTCACCAGAGACAGCCCTTGGGGCCCAGTACTTC,CASSPETALGAQYF
TRBD1,NA,TRBJ1-2,TRBV19,TGTGCCAGTAGTAGTCCCGGGACAGGGGGATCGTATGGCTACACCTTC,CASSSPGTGGSYGYTF
TRBD1,NA,TRBJ1-5,TRBV2,TGTGCCAGCAGGGAGACAGGGGTTCTCAATCAGCCCCAGCATTTT,CASRETGVLNQPQHF
TRBD1,NA,TRBJ2-5,TRBV7-9,TGTGCCAGCAGTTCTACAGGGGGAGAGACCCAGTACTTC,CASSSTGGETQYF
NA,NA,TRBJ1-5,TRBV11-2,TGTGCCAGCAGCTTAGACCTCAGGCAGCCCCAGCATTTT,CASSLDLRQPQHF
NA,NA,TRBJ2-7,TRBV5-1,TGCGCCAGCATGAAGGAGGAGATTATCGCGTACTTC,CASMKEEIIAYF